This T cell receptor (beta chain) was observed in a study of cytomegalovirus exposure and HLA in healthy donors. Whole-study results and caveats: Information on immune exposure was restricted to one variable (CMV serostatus).

The PCR was carried out with 60 Vbeta primers and 13 Jbeta primers. The table came from immunoSEQ multiplex PCR; TCRdb's copy has only in-frame clones and leaves some out. This sample has 150,000 to 200,000 clones; over 70% occur once, and the top ten carry about 3.1%. With regard to this clone: Its antigen is undetermined.

This CDR3 has 15 amino acids. Trimming stripped 6 bases from V and 6 bases from J, with 18 bases between. Germline V gene lookup returns CDR1 LNHDA and CDR2 SQIVND (reference sequence). The specimen sequenced was PBMCs. The TCR sequence derives from a male donor in good health and CMV-seronegative. The chain uses TRBV19 and TRBJ2-1; D unclear. For the CDR3, the DNA is TGTGCCAGTAGCCAGGAAAAAAGGTTGATCAATGAGCAGTTCTTC. This sequence encodes CASSQEKRLINEQFF.